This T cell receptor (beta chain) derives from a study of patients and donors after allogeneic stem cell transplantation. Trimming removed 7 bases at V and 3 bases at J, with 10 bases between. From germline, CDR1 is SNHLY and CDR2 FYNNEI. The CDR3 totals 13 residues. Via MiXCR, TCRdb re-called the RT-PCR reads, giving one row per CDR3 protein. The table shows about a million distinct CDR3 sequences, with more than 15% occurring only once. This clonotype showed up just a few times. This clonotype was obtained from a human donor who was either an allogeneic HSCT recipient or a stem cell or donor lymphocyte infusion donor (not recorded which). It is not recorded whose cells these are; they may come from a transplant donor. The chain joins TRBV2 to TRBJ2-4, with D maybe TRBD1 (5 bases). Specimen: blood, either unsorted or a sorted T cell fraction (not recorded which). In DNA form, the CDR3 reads TGTGCCAGCATTGGACAAGGCAAAAACATTCAGTACTTC. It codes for CASIGQGKNIQYF.